The 10 T cell receptor beta chains presented below share a single source sample, sequenced in a study of Ad26.COV2.S vaccination and SARS-CoV-2 variants. Profiling relied on immunoSEQ multiplex PCR, and the TCRdb table lists in-frame clones only, not all of them. This table has some 180,000 clones, around 90% appearing once. Sequenced material: peripheral blood, taken after recovery from COVID-19. All receptors derive from a human donor who had recovered from COVID-19.

Here the CDR3 DNA reads TGTGCCAGCAGTGAATGGTCGGCAACTGAAGCTTTCTTT. It yields the protein CASSEWSATEAFF. V and J are TRBV25-1 and TRBJ1-1; no reliable D call. Trimming took off 1 base at V and 5 bases at J, with 8 bases between the two ends. Per the germline V gene, CDR1 is MGHDK and CDR2 is SYGVNS. CDR3 length: 13 residues.

The chain carries TRBV7-9 and TRBJ1-5; maybe TRBD1 (5 bases). Per the germline V gene, CDR1 is SEHNR and CDR2 is FQNEAQ (reference sequence). Trimming removed 5 bases at V and 3 bases at J, with 14 bases between. CDR3 length: 15 residues. The CDR3 nucleotides read TGTGCCAGCAGCCCCCCGGGGGATTACAATCAGCCCCAGCATTTT. It translates to CASSPPGDYNQPQHF.

The chain uses TRBV27 and TRBJ1-2; D is perhaps TRBD1 (5 bases). CDR3 size: 13 residues. Per the germline V gene, CDR1 is MNHEY and CDR2 is SMNVEV (reference sequence). Trimming left V 6 bases short and J 7 bases short, with 15 bases between. This chain's CDR3 is CASSQSPGGGYTF. The DNA of the CDR3 is TGTGCCAGCAGCCAGAGTCCCGGGGGTGGCTACACCTTC.

The gene calls are TRBV9 and TRBJ2-7; TRBD2 matches 10 bases. The germline gives CDR1 SGDLS, CDR2 YYNGEE. J was trimmed by 3 bases and V by 1 base; bases with no gene match: 7. The CDR3 sequence is 16 residues long. The CDR3 region is CASSVTASGSGYEQYF. The CDR3 nucleotides read TGTGCCAGCAGCGTAACGGCTAGCGGGAGTGGCTACGAGCAGTACTTC.

This chain joins TRBV29-1 and TRBJ1-1, with a tentative D call TRBD1 (5 bases). Per the germline V gene, CDR1 is SQVTM and CDR2 is ANQGSEA. CDR3 length: 13 amino acids. V was pared by 5 bases and J by 5 bases, with 15 bases between. The CDR3 nucleotides read TGCAGCGTTTCCTCATGGGGGGAAACTGAAGCTTTCTTT. The encoded protein is CSVSSWGETEAFF.

This clone is classed as medium-sized. This sequence joins TRBV6-5 and TRBJ1-6; TRBD1 agrees at 9 bases. J lost 10 bases, V lost 5 bases, and 6 bases had no gene match. The germline V gene encodes CDR1 MNHEY and CDR2 SVGAGI. The CDR3 length is 14 residues. This CDR3 is CASSTGQGGSPLHF. DNA for the CDR3: TGTGCCAGCAGTACGGGACAGGGAGGGTCACCCCTCCACTTT.

The chain employs TRBV27 and TRBJ2-7, with D maybe TRBD1 (5 bases). Germline assignment: CDR1 MNHEY and CDR2 SMNVEV (reference sequence). This CDR3 has 14 residues. Trimming removed 1 base from V and 1 base from J, with 8 bases in between. CDR3 DNA: TGTGCCAGCAGTTTATTGGGGCAATCCTACGAGCAGTACTTC. Residues: CASSLLGQSYEQYF.

Of note for this clone: This same CDR3 is encoded by further DNA sequences in the sample. V usage is TRBV3-1 (or the pseudogene TRBV3-2) and J usage is TRBJ2-1; D is uncertain. The CDR3 loop spans 11 amino acids. V was pared by 0 bases and J by 10 bases, with 4 bases between. The V gene's germline CDR1 is LGHDT and CDR2 YNNKEL (reference sequence). Here the CDR3 reads CASSQEREQFF. DNA of the CDR3: TGTGCCAGCAGCCAAGAGAGAGAGCAGTTCTTC.

CDR3 in amino acids: CASSGTGGRTEAFF. The CDR3 bases are TGTGCCAGCAGCGGGACAGGCGGGAGGACTGAAGCTTTCTTT. V usage is TRBV3-1 (or the pseudogene TRBV3-2) and J usage is TRBJ1-1; 8 bases agree with TRBD1. J lost 5 bases, V lost 5 bases, and 7 bases had no gene match. This CDR3 is 14 amino acids long. Germline CDR1 reads LGHDT; CDR2 reads YNNKEL (reference sequence).

This chain links TRBV2 with TRBJ1-5; 9 nucleotides agree with TRBD1. V shed 6 bases and J 10 bases; nucleotides not matched to a gene: 4. This CDR3 has 12 amino acids. Germline V CDR1 and CDR2: SNHLY, FYNNEI. The CDR3 DNA reads as TGTGCCAGCAGCTGGGACAGGGAACCCCAGCATTTT. Translating it yields CASSWDREPQHF.